Below, 14 T cell receptor beta chains from the same sample are listed, as sequenced in a study of T cell repertoires in cytomegalovirus infection. TCRdb independently ran MiXCR on the reads; one entry per CDR3 protein. The sample has 450,000 to 550,000 distinct CDR3 sequences; 16% are singletons. Sequenced input: CD8+ T cells from PBMCs. These receptors all come from a human donor in good health (CMV status not recorded). Some clones in this sample may be carry-over from other donors' samples.

DNA of the CDR3: TGTGCCAGTAGTCACGCGGGGGGGGCCTACAATGAGCAGTTCTTC. Translated, it gives CASSHAGGAYNEQFF. The rearrangement joins TRBV19 to TRBJ2-1; 9 nucleotides align to TRBD2. The germline gives CDR1 LNHDA, CDR2 SQIVND (reference sequence). V was pared by 5 bases and J by 2 bases, with 4 bases of the junction left unmatched. The CDR3 has 15 amino acids.

Comment on this clonotype: A much larger clone differs by one base, so this may be a read error. The genes are TRBV10-3 and TRBJ2-2; 9 bases align to TRBD1. J gave up 6 bases and V 6 bases, and 17 bases lay outside the gene matches. Germline CDR1 is ENHRY and CDR2 is SYGVKD. This CDR3 region has 18 residues. The CDR3 nucleotides read TGTGCCATCAGGGGTCCGGGTCGGACAGGGGACGACGCCGGGGAGCTGTTTTTT. Translated: CAIRGPGRTGDDAGELFF.

Only a few counts were recorded for this clonotype. V is TRBV20-1 and J is TRBJ2-1; TRBD2 aligns across 10 bases. The CDR3 length is 20 residues. Per the germline V gene, CDR1 is DFQATT and CDR2 is SNEGSKA (reference sequence). Losses at the gene ends were 3 bases for V and 2 bases for J; bases not matched to a gene: 19. This chain's CDR3 is CSASDETGTSAPGAYNEQFF. CDR3 DNA sequence: TGCAGTGCTAGTGATGAGACCGGGACTAGCGCTCCTGGGGCCTACAATGAGCAGTTCTTC.

The chain is built from TRBV7-9 and TRBJ1-6; D unclear. Germline lookup yields CDR1 SEHNR and CDR2 FQNEAQ (reference sequence). Trimming took 0 bases from V and 4 from J, leaving 7 bases between them. This CDR3 has 15 amino acids. The CDR3 spells CASSLAKAYNSPLHF. The CDR3 nucleotides read TGTGCCAGCAGCTTAGCGAAAGCGTATAATTCACCCCTCCACTTT.

This chain uses TRBV19 with TRBJ1-2; 9 nucleotides match TRBD1. V shed 5 bases and J 0 bases; nucleotides not matched to a gene: 10. The CDR3 is made up of 17 amino acids. Germline V lookup: CDR1 LNHDA, CDR2 SQIVND (reference sequence). The CDR3 bases are TGTGCCAGTAGTGCGAGGACAGGGGCCATCCCTAACTATGGCTACACCTTC. Translating it yields CASSARTGAIPNYGYTF.

The sample holds many counts of this clonotype. The rearrangement uses TRBV7-8 and TRBJ2-1, with 10 bases matching TRBD2. Per the germline V gene, CDR1 is SGHVS and CDR2 is FQNEAQ. The CDR3 is made up of 15 amino acids. J was trimmed by 6 bases and V by 5 bases; bases with no gene match: 7. This CDR3 reads CASSPRLAGGNEQFF. In DNA form, the CDR3 reads TGTGCCAGCAGCCCTCGACTAGCGGGTGGCAATGAGCAGTTCTTC.

This clonotype was picked up many times. The chain has TRBV12-3 or TRBV12-4 and TRBJ2-1; 11 nucleotides agree with TRBD2. This CDR3 is 15 amino acids long. The trim removed 4 bases at V and 6 bases at J, leaving 5 bases unmatched. CDR3 residues: CASSYSGRAFNEQFF. The DNA of the CDR3 is TGTGCCAGCAGTTATAGCGGGAGGGCCTTCAATGAGCAGTTCTTC.

V usage is TRBV13 and J usage is TRBJ2-3, with 8 bases fitting TRBD2. Germline lookup yields CDR1 PRHDT and CDR2 FYEKMQ (reference sequence). J was trimmed by 4 bases and V by 4 bases; bases with no gene match: 10. The CDR3 has 16 residues. This chain's CDR3 is CASSSPAQLAADTQYF. For the CDR3, the DNA is TGTGCCAGCAGCTCACCCGCGCAACTAGCGGCAGATACGCAGTATTTT.

This clonotype was recorded at least ten times. The V and J genes are TRBV7-9 and TRBJ1-1, with D possibly matching TRBD1 (5 bases). The CDR3 runs to 12 residues. The germline V gene encodes CDR1 SEHNR and CDR2 FQNEAQ (reference sequence). With 6 bases removed from V and 6 bases from J, the gap between germline ends came to 11 bases. This CDR3 reads CASRTTGPEAFF. CDR3 nucleotide sequence: TGTGCCAGCAGAACAACAGGTCCTGAAGCTTTCTTT.

The chain combines TRBV6-5 with TRBJ1-1, with TRBD1 as a possible D gene (5 bases). V was shortened by 0 bases and J by 5 bases, with 13 bases between the two germline ends. The CDR3 runs 15 residues. Germline V gives CDR1 MNHEY, CDR2 SVGAGI. The CDR3 reads CASSYSIDRKTEAFF. The DNA for the CDR3 is TGTGCCAGCAGTTACTCCATAGACAGAAAGACTGAAGCTTTCTTT.

This clonotype was counted once. This rearrangement joins TRBV7-6 to TRBJ1-1; unclear D gene. Deletions cut 5 bases from V and 4 bases from J, with 8 bases between. The CDR3 has 12 residues. Germline CDR1 reads SGHVS; CDR2 reads FNYEAQ. CDR3: CASSRQSTEAFF. CDR3 bases: TGTGCCAGCAGCCGTCAGAGCACTGAAGCTTTCTTT.

This clonotype was seen many times. The chain combines TRBV10-3 with TRBJ1-1, with TRBD1 matching 8 bases. With V trimmed by 6 bases and J by 9 bases, 3 bases remained unmatched. CDR3 length: 11 residues. CDR1 and CDR2 from the germline V gene are ENHRY and SYGVKD. CDR3 region: CAIRRDRKAFF. The CDR3, as DNA: TGTGCCATCAGGAGGGACAGGAAAGCTTTCTTT.

The rearrangement joins TRBV4-1 to TRBJ2-5; unclear D gene. This CDR3 has 16 residues. CDR1 MGHRA and CDR2 YSYEKL come from the germline V gene. V gave up 0 bases and J gave up 1 base, with 12 bases separating them. Here the CDR3 reads CASSQDIGPPQETQYF. The CDR3 nucleotides are TGCGCCAGCAGCCAAGATATCGGACCACCCCAAGAGACCCAGTACTTC.

The sample holds many counts of this clonotype. This rearrangement joins TRBV28 to TRBJ2-7, with unresolved D. Trimming stripped 2 bases from V and 7 bases from J, with 9 bases between. The CDR3 consists of 12 residues. Germline CDR1 MDHEN, CDR2 SYDVKM. The CDR3 here is CASSLVRREQYF. CDR3 sequence (DNA): TGTGCCAGCAGTTTAGTTCGCAGGGAGCAGTACTTC.